This T cell receptor beta chain was documented in a study of blood T cells in healthy people across ages. At the level of the study: Template switching recovered approximately one barcoded beta molecule for every two T cells.

A second roughly 7 to 12 cycle PCR used barcoded and J-beta primers. TCRdb reprocessed the 5' RACE reads with MiXCR, giving one entry per CDR3 protein. The repertoire holds approximately 800,000 distinct CDR3 sequences, around 24% seen once, with roughly 3.1% in the top ten. Each sample had at least 7 million PBMCs isolated. This clonotype was recorded many times. These data also formed part of another study, on T cells of mothers and their children. That publication notes: All donors were healthy and Caucasian; they were a few mothers and their six children. Related mother-child pairs shared marginally more repertoire than unrelated pairs, though not significantly.

This clonotype was sampled from a boy aged 5 to 17 in good health. The sequencing sample was made of blood.

CDR3 DNA: TGTGCCATCAGTTTGGACAGGGGAGCTGAAGCTTTCTTT. This gives the protein CAISLDRGAEAFF. The chain has TRBV10-3 and TRBJ1-1; 9 nucleotides line up with TRBD1. Germline-derived CDR1 and CDR2 are ENHRY and SYGVKD. The V segment lost 5 bases and the J segment 6 bases; nucleotides outside the gene matches: 4. This CDR3 has 13 residues.